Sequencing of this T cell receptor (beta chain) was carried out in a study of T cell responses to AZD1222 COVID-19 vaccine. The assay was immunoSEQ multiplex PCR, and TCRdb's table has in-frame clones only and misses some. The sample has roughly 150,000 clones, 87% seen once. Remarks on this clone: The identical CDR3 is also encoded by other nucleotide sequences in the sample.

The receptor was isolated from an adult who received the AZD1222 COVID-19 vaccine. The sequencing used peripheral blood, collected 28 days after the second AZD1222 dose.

The CDR3 region has the DNA TGTGCCAGCAGCTTAGGCAGGGGGCCATACGAGCAGTACTTC. It is translated as CASSLGRGPYEQYF. J is TRBJ2-7 and V is TRBV7-2; 8 positions agree with TRBD1. Germline lookup yields CDR1 SGHTA and CDR2 FQGNSA. The V segment lost 1 base and the J segment 4 bases; nucleotides outside the gene matches: 3. CDR3 length: 14 residues.